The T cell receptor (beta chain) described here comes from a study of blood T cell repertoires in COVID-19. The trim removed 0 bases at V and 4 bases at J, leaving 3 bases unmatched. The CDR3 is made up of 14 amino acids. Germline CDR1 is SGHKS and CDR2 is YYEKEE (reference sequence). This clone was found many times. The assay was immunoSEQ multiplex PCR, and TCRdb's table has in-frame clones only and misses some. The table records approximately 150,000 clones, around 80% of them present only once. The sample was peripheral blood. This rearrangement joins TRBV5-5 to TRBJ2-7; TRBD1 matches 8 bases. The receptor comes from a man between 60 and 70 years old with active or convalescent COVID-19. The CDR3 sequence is CASSLGGQGYEQYF. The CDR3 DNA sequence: TGTGCCAGCAGCTTGGGAGGACAGGGTTACGAGCAGTACTTC.